This T cell receptor beta chain derives from a study of T cell responses to AZD1222 COVID-19 vaccine. Across the study: Doses given second, at about 4 or about 12 weeks, were pooled. Study observations and caveats: Only a handful of individuals given AZD1222 were seropositive at baseline. The span of vaccine-associated CD4 TCRs extended across spike, with dominance at 160-218 and 743-854. The donors showed a predominance of white British ancestry and of females, with possible underestimation of clonal diversity.

Comments on this clone: Its specificity is unknown.

The CDR3 extends over 13 amino acids. V shed 6 bases and J 7 bases; nucleotides not matched to a gene: 7. Germline values: CDR1 MNHEY, CDR2 SVGAGI. TCRdb's copy holds only in-frame clones and misses some; the assay was immunoSEQ multiplex PCR. The sample shows about 120,000 clones, roughly 92% of them seen only once. The sample in question was peripheral blood, obtained on day 0 of AZD1222 vaccination. This sequence joins TRBV6-5 and TRBJ1-2; TRBD1 aligns across 8 bases. This sequence originates from an adult in good health. CDR3 bases: TGTGCCAGCAGCCAAGACAGGGGTAGTGGCTACACCTTC. This encodes CASSQDRGSGYTF.